These 25 T cell receptor beta chains were all obtained from the same sample, sequenced in a study of blood T cell repertoires in COVID-19. Only in-frame clones appear in the TCRdb table, and some are missing; sequencing was by immunoSEQ multiplex PCR. The sample holds around 300,000 clones, about nine tenths seen once. Sequencing was performed on PBMCs or T cells enriched from blood (not recorded which). The source is a woman in her 30s who had recovered from COVID-19.

This clone showed up just once. V usage is TRBV3-1 (or the pseudogene TRBV3-2) and J usage is TRBJ2-2, with 8 bases identical to TRBD2. The CDR3 length is 19 residues. The trim removed 3 bases at V and 4 bases at J, leaving 16 bases unmatched. From germline, CDR1 is LGHDT and CDR2 YNNKEL (reference sequence). The CDR3 protein is CASSHVSEREMEGTGELFF. The CDR3 coding sequence is TGTGCCAGCAGCCACGTGTCGGAGCGGGAGATGGAGGGCACCGGGGAGCTGTTTTTT.

This chain uses TRBV28 with TRBJ1-2; 11 bases are shared with TRBD1. This CDR3 is built from 15 residues. Germline-derived CDR1 and CDR2 are MDHEN and SYDVKM. V trimming: 2 bases; J trimming: 5 bases; junction bases outside the gene matches: 4. Written as DNA, the CDR3 is TGTGCCAGCAGTTTAGTTGGACAGGGGGCATATGGCTACACCTTC. Translated: CASSLVGQGAYGYTF.

This rearrangement joins TRBV19 to TRBJ2-7, with TRBD2 matching 10 bases. Trimming at V came to 4 bases and at J to 5 bases, leaving 8 bases not matched to a gene. CDR1 and CDR2 from the germline V gene are LNHDA and SQIVND (reference sequence). This CDR3 spans 15 amino acids. The CDR3 here is CASSTSSGSFNEQYF. In DNA form, the CDR3 reads TGTGCCAGTAGTACTTCTAGCGGGAGTTTCAACGAGCAGTACTTC.

The chain combines TRBV28 with TRBJ2-2, with 9 bases that match TRBD2. CDR3 size: 17 residues. CDR1 is MDHEN and CDR2 is SYDVKM in the germline V gene. V shed 9 bases and J 5 bases; nucleotides not matched to a gene: 16. The CDR3 DNA reads TGTGCCAGTACTACTGAAGTGCTAGCGGGACGGACCGGGGAGCTGTTTTTT. Protein: CASTTEVLAGRTGELFF.

This clone was counted between two and nine times. V and J are TRBV2 and TRBJ2-3, with 7 bases identical to TRBD1. V lost 1 base and J lost 1; bases outside the gene matches: 2. The length of the CDR3 is 15 residues. The germline CDR1 and CDR2 sequences are SNHLY and FYNNEI. In DNA form, the CDR3 reads TGTGCCAGCAGTGAAGGGCAGGGGGGCACAGATACGCAGTATTTT. This codes for CASSEGQGGTDTQYF.

CDR3 DNA: TGTGCCAGCAGCGTAGGCGACAGGGGTTCACCCCTCCACTTT. This translates into CASSVGDRGSPLHF. The gene calls are TRBV9 and TRBJ1-6; 8 nucleotides line up with TRBD1. J lost 9 bases, V lost 0 bases, and 2 bases had no gene match. The germline V gene has CDR1 SGDLS and CDR2 YYNGEE. The length of the CDR3 is 14 residues.

The V call is TRBV30, the J call TRBJ2-3; 9 bases fit TRBD1. The CDR3 spans 14 residues. Germline CDR1 is GTSNPN and CDR2 is SVGIG (reference sequence). V was pared by 1 base and J by 6 bases, with 5 bases of the junction left unmatched. CDR3 in amino acids: CAWSGTGARDTQYF. In DNA, the CDR3 is TGTGCCTGGAGTGGGACAGGGGCTCGGGATACGCAGTATTTT.

This sequence joins TRBV18 and TRBJ1-6; tentatively, D is TRBD1 (6 bases). The CDR3 is 20 amino acids. The germline V gene has CDR1 KGHSH and CDR2 LQKENI. Trimming removed 4 bases at V and 9 bases at J, with 31 bases between. This CDR3 is CASSRVRYTGIAMGSSPLHF. CDR3 bases: TGTGCCAGCTCACGTGTCAGGTATACAGGGATAGCGATGGGGAGTTCACCCCTCCACTTT.

The chain has TRBV7-9 and TRBJ1-1, with D possibly being TRBD1 (5 bases). The CDR3 has 19 residues. The germline V and J ends were trimmed by 4 bases and 1 base, with 25 bases remaining between them. CDR1 is SEHNR, CDR2 FQNEAQ, per germline (reference sequence). CDR3 nucleotide sequence: TGTGCCAGCAGCTCTTACCCGCTAGGACGACAGATCAAGAACACTGAAGCTTTCTTT. Translation gives CASSSYPLGRQIKNTEAFF. The whole variable domain, filled in from reference TRBV7-9 and TRBJ1-1, reads DTGVSQNPRHKITKRGQNVTFRCDPISEHNRLYWYRQTLGQGPEFLTYFQNEAQLEKSRLLSDRFSAERPKGSFSTLEIQRTEQGDSAMYLCASSSYPLGRQIKNTEAFFGQGTRLTVV.

The gene calls are TRBV28 and TRBJ2-7, with 12 positions matching TRBD2. The germline gives CDR1 MDHEN, CDR2 SYDVKM. The length of the CDR3 is 19 residues. Trimming took 2 bases from V and 6 from J; bases not matched to a gene: 17. The CDR3, as DNA: TGTGCCAGCAGTTTACACTGGACTAGCGGGAAGTCGGGCGGAACCGAGCAGTACTTC. This translates into CASSLHWTSGKSGGTEQYF.

The chain joins TRBV12-3 or TRBV12-4 to TRBJ1-3, with 12 bases lining up with TRBD1. After removal of 6 bases from V and 8 bases from J, the junction contained 2 bases not matched to a gene. The CDR3 contains 13 residues. The CDR3 coding sequence is TGTGCCAGCAGGGGACAGGGGGCGGACACCATATATTTT. It codes for CASRGQGADTIYF.

This chain connects TRBV11-2 to TRBJ2-7; 11 bases line up with TRBD1. The junction had 4 bases not matched to a gene; V was cut back by 3 bases and J by 3 bases. Looked up from germline, CDR1 is SGHAT and CDR2 is FQNNGV. CDR3 length equals 15 residues. The CDR3 nucleotides are TGTGCCAGCAGCTTGGGGGGGACAGGGGGCTACGAGCAGTACTTC. Translation: CASSLGGTGGYEQYF.

The rearrangement joins TRBV21-1 to TRBJ2-2; no check of the table's D call, TRBD1, against the DNA was made. TRBV21-1 is a listed pseudogene. CDR3 length: 16 amino acids. DNA of the CDR3: TGTGCCAGCATTACACCGGGACACACGAACACCGGGGAGCTGTTTTTT. Translation gives CASITPGHTNTGELFF.

This clone has a single count. The chain joins TRBV19 to TRBJ2-1, with 7 bases fitting TRBD2. Germline CDR1 is LNHDA and CDR2 is SQIVND (reference sequence). The CDR3 length is 15 residues. With V trimmed by 5 bases and J by 7 bases, 11 bases remained unmatched. The CDR3 DNA reads as TGTGCCAGTAGTCCCCCAGCGCGGGAGTGGAATGAGCAGTTCTTC. Translation gives CASSPPAREWNEQFF. The full variable domain, completed using reference TRBV19 and TRBJ2-1, is DGGITQSPKYLFRKEGQNVTLSCEQNLNHDAMYWYRQDPGQGLRLIYYSQIVNDFQKGDIAEGYSVSREKKESFPLTVTSAQKNPTAFYLCASSPPAREWNEQFFGPGTRLTVL.

This CDR3 is CASRDRSDQPQHF. The CDR3 DNA reads as TGTGCCAGCCGGGACAGGTCGGATCAGCCCCAGCATTTT. V is TRBV28 and J is TRBJ1-5; 8 nucleotides agree with TRBD1. Germline trimming cut 8 bases from V and 5 bases from J; bases unmatched to any gene: 5. Per germline, CDR1 MDHEN and CDR2 SYDVKM. CDR3 length equals 13 residues.

The CDR3 DNA reads as TGTGCCAGCAGTATCGACAGGGGGTGGGGGAACTATGGCTACACCTTC. It specifies CASSIDRGWGNYGYTF. The chain is built from TRBV28 and TRBJ1-2, with 9 nucleotides matching TRBD1. The V and J ends lost 5 bases and 2 bases, in that order; junction bases with no gene match: 9. Per germline, CDR1 MDHEN and CDR2 SYDVKM. This CDR3 has 16 residues.

The chain combines TRBV19 with TRBJ1-1; the match to TRBD1 covers 10 bases. Trimming at V came to 7 bases and at J to 1 base, leaving 3 bases not matched to a gene. This CDR3 spans 14 amino acids. Germline V CDR1 and CDR2: LNHDA, SQIVND (reference sequence). CDR3 protein: CASMRDRGNTEAFF. In DNA, the CDR3 is TGTGCCAGTATGCGGGACAGGGGGAACACTGAAGCTTTCTTT. The full variable domain, completed using reference TRBV19 and TRBJ1-1, is DGGITQSPKYLFRKEGQNVTLSCEQNLNHDAMYWYRQDPGQGLRLIYYSQIVNDFQKGDIAEGYSVSREKKESFPLTVTSAQKNPTAFYLCASMRDRGNTEAFFGQGTRLTVV.

The chain employs TRBV6-5 and TRBJ1-5; tentative D call: TRBD1 (6 bases). Germline loops: CDR1 MNHEY, CDR2 SVGAGI. Trimming cost V 7 bases and J 2 bases, with 15 bases left between them. The CDR3 runs to 15 residues. The chain's CDR3 is CASTTQGLGNQPQHF. CDR3 sequence (DNA): TGTGCCAGCACTACACAGGGTCTGGGCAATCAGCCCCAGCATTTT.

This clone was observed once. The genes are TRBV29-1 and TRBJ2-1, with D perhaps matching TRBD2 (5 bases). The CDR3 length is 14 residues. CDR1 is SQVTM, CDR2 ANQGSEA, per germline. V was cut by 8 bases and J by 5 bases, with 19 bases left in between. In DNA, the CDR3 is TGCAGCCCTTTGGTCGCGGAGGCGCACAATGAGCAGTTCTTC. Translated, it gives CSPLVAEAHNEQFF.

The genes are TRBV5-4 and TRBJ2-3, with a possible D match to TRBD1 (6 bases). This CDR3 contains 15 residues. Trimming took 0 bases from V and 3 from J, leaving 11 bases between them. The germline gives CDR1 SGHNT, CDR2 YYREEE (reference sequence). For the CDR3, the DNA is TGTGCCAGCAGCTTGGCACAGGGCCGGACAGATACGCAGTATTTT. This gives the protein CASSLAQGRTDTQYF.

The rearrangement uses TRBV7-9 and TRBJ2-3; tentative D call: TRBD2 (5 bases). V lost 1 base and J 5 bases, leaving 10 bases between the germline ends. The CDR3 sequence is 14 residues long. Germline CDR1 reads SEHNR; CDR2 reads FQNEAQ (reference sequence). The CDR3 DNA is TGTGCCAGCAGCTTAGTAGCGAGCGGAGATACGCAGTATTTT. This gives the protein CASSLVASGDTQYF.

In DNA, the CDR3 is TGTGCCACCAGTGATGCCGGACAGCCTATCACAGATACGCAGTATTTT. This codes for CATSDAGQPITDTQYF. V usage is TRBV24-1 and J usage is TRBJ2-3; D might be TRBD1 (6 bases). In germline, CDR1 is KGHDR, CDR2 SFDVKD. This CDR3 spans 16 amino acids. Between the trimmed V and J ends, which lost 3 bases and 2 bases, there was a span of 14 bases.

CDR3 sequence reads: CASSRTGTPEAFF. CDR3 DNA: TGCGCCAGCAGCCGAACAGGGACGCCTGAAGCTTTCTTT. V usage is TRBV5-1 and J usage is TRBJ1-1, with D perhaps TRBD1 (6 bases). CDR1 SGHRS and CDR2 YFSETQ come from the germline V gene. The CDR3 has 13 amino acids. V lost 4 bases to trimming and J lost 6 bases, with 13 bases between them.

The CDR3: CASSTKSGPDWGDTQYF. The CDR3 region has the DNA TGTGCCAGCAGCACCAAAAGCGGCCCCGATTGGGGAGATACGCAGTATTTT. V is TRBV5-4 and J is TRBJ2-3, with a tentative D call TRBD2 (5 bases). Between the trimmed V and J ends, which lost 4 bases and 5 bases, there was a span of 23 bases. The CDR3 has 17 amino acids. Germline-derived CDR1 and CDR2 are SGHNT and YYREEE (reference sequence).

This clone was observed a single time. The chain has TRBV30 and TRBJ2-1, with 9 nucleotides matching TRBD2. The CDR3 runs 14 residues. The germline V gene encodes CDR1 GTSNPN and CDR2 SVGIG (reference sequence). V dropped 0 bases and J dropped 8; count of bases not matched to a gene: 5. The CDR3: CAWSVSSGSYEQFF. The CDR3 DNA is TGTGCCTGGAGTGTAAGTAGCGGGAGCTATGAGCAGTTCTTC.